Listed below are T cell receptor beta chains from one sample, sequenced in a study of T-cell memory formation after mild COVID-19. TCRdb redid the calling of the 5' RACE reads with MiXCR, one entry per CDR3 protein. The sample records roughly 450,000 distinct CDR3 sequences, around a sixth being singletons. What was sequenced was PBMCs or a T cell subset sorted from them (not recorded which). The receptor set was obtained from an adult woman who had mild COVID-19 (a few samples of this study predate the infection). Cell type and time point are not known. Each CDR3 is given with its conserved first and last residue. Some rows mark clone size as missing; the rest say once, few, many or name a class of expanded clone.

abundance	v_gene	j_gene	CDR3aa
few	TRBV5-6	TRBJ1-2	CASSSGVLGGYGYTF
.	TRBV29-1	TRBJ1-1	CSVETGHYEAFF
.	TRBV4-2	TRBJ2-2	CASSQVHEPGSPGELFF
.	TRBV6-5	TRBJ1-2	CASSYSNTGMLGYTF
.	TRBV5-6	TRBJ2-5	CASSATPRMETQYF
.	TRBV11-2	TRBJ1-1	CASSSRDGNTEAFF
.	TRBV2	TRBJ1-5	CASRPRQNQPQHF
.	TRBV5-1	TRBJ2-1	CASSLVRSTSYNEQFF
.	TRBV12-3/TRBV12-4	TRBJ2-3	CASSLVGSPGRDTQYF
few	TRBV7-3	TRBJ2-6	CASSLRWPGQGFSGANVLTF
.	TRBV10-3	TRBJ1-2	CAISESETHYGYTF
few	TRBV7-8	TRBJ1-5	CASSLQALSNQPQHF
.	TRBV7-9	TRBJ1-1	CASSLALTHPGTEAFF
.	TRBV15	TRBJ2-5	CATSRDSGIQETQYF
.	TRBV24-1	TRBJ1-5	CATSDFWSNQPQHF
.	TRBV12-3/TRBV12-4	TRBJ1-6	CASSTGGAYSPLHF
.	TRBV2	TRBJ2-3	CASLLLAEYTDTQYF
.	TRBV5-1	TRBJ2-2	CASSLSLLAGTGELFF
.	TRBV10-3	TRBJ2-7	CAISGGGGEQYF
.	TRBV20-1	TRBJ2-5	CSAILATQETQYF
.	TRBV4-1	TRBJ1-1	CASSQDRGQGGGTEAFF
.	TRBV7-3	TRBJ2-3	CASSPRAQSDTQYF
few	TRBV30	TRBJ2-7	CALGQAYEQYF
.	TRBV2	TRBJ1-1	CASSEGTAHEAFF
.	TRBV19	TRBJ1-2	CASADRVGGGYTF
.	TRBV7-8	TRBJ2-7	CASSSAPGQGSEQYF
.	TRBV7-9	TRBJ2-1	CASNLIILPHNEQFF
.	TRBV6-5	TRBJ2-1	CASSPNRQGRYNEQFF
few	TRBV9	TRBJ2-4	CASSHKGTAKNIQYF
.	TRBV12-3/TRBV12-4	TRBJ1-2	CASSPAELNFYGYTF
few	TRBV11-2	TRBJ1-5	CASSLEFRVLNQPQHF
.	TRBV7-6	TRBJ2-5	CASSPGPGGTQYF
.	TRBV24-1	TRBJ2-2	CATSGPGLMGGELFF
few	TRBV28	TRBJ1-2	CASSLTDYGYTF
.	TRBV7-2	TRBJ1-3	CASSFGTGARRNTIYF
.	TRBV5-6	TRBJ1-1	CASTRRGGMNTEAFF
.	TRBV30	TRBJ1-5	CAWSLTGGSNQPQHF
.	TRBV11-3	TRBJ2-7	CASSVTGYEQYF
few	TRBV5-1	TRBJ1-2	CASSIGTGVDYGYTF